The 25 T cell receptor beta chains given below trace back to one sample, sequenced in a study of blood T cell repertoires in COVID-19 (dated by TCRdb to between 2020 and 2021). Receptor libraries were prepared by the immunoSEQ multiplex PCR assay. TCRdb's version of the immuneACCESS table is confined to in-frame rearrangements and falls short of the full clone set. An unresolved V gene accounts for under half of the shortfall where checked; the remainder is of unknown origin. The sample has about 180,000 clones on record, approximately 86% of them singletons. The ten largest clonotypes hold about 7% of the sample. Material for sequencing was peripheral blood. The receptor source for this set is a man aged 45-65 years with active or convalescent COVID-19.

V gene TRBV6-5 combines with J gene TRBJ2-7; 8 bases line up with TRBD2. V was clipped by 0 bases and J by 7 bases; unmatched bases: 8. Germline values: CDR1 MNHEY, CDR2 SVGAGI. The CDR3 runs 15 residues. In nucleotides, the CDR3 is TGTGCCAGCAGTTACTCCCCGGGGGGGGGTTCGGAGCAGTACTTC. The encoded protein is CASSYSPGGGSEQYF.

The chain has TRBV3-1 (or the pseudogene TRBV3-2) and TRBJ1-4; TRBD1 is a possible D gene (6 bases). The CDR3 totals 15 residues. V lost 1 base, J lost 1 base, and 7 bases lay in between. Per germline, CDR1 LGHDT and CDR2 YNNKEL (reference sequence). The CDR3 spells CASSQARGTNEKLFF. For the CDR3, the DNA is TGTGCCAGCAGCCAAGCCAGGGGAACTAATGAAAAACTGTTTTTT.

This clone was found once. This chain uses TRBV28 with TRBJ1-1; 7 bases agree with TRBD1. Germline lookup yields CDR1 MDHEN and CDR2 SYDVKM. The CDR3 is 15 amino acids. V lost 2 bases to trimming and J lost 6 bases; unmatched junction nucleotides: 9. The CDR3 protein is CASSLRGTVIAEAFF. In nucleotides, the CDR3 is TGTGCCAGCAGTTTACGTGGGACAGTAATCGCTGAAGCTTTCTTT.

The genes are TRBV5-4 and TRBJ1-1; D is uncertain. The V gene lost 0 bases and the J gene lost 0 bases, with 9 bases spanning the gap. Germline CDR1 SGHNT, CDR2 YYREEE (reference sequence). The CDR3 extends over 15 amino acids. CDR3 nucleotide sequence: TGTGCCAGCAGCTTGGCGCCCGCGATGAACACTGAAGCTTTCTTT. Protein sequence: CASSLAPAMNTEAFF.

The table lists this clone with a count of one. This chain uses TRBV5-4 with TRBJ2-5; a possible D gene is TRBD2 (6 bases). In germline, CDR1 is SGHNT, CDR2 YYREEE (reference sequence). The CDR3 runs to 16 residues. The V end lost 0 bases, the J end lost 4 bases, and 16 bases lay between the germline ends. The CDR3 coding sequence is TGTGCCAGCAGCTTGGAAAGGGAGCGGGCCTCAGAGACCCAGTACTTC. Amino acid sequence: CASSLERERASETQYF.

The rearrangement uses TRBV20-1 and TRBJ2-3, with D possibly called TRBD1 or TRBD2 (6 bases each). CDR1 is DFQATT and CDR2 is SNEGSKA in the germline V gene (reference sequence). This CDR3 has 16 residues. V gave up 3 bases and J gave up 6 bases, with 22 bases separating them. The CDR3 DNA reads as TGCAGTGCTAGTGGGGGCCGGGGGACCCTTGGGGATACGCAGTATTTT. Translated, it gives CSASGGRGTLGDTQYF.

This clone was detected a few times. This rearrangement joins TRBV7-9 to TRBJ1-1; the match to TRBD1 covers 7 bases. The CDR3 loop spans 14 amino acids. Germline assignment: CDR1 SEHNR and CDR2 FQNEAQ (reference sequence). V gave up 3 bases and J gave up 5 bases; unmatched junction bases: 6. The CDR3: CASSFRRGSTEAFF. DNA for the CDR3: TGTGCCAGCAGCTTCCGCAGGGGGAGTACTGAAGCTTTCTTT. Combining the CDR3 with reference TRBV7-9 and TRBJ1-1 gives the whole variable domain DTGVSQNPRHKITKRGQNVTFRCDPISEHNRLYWYRQTLGQGPEFLTYFQNEAQLEKSRLLSDRFSAERPKGSFSTLEIQRTEQGDSAMYLCASSFRRGSTEAFFGQGTRLTVV.

The rearrangement links TRBV7-9 to TRBJ2-7; TRBD1 matches at 7 bases. This CDR3 region has 15 residues. CDR1 and CDR2 from the germline V gene are SEHNR and FQNEAQ (reference sequence). The V and J ends lost 4 bases and 4 bases, in that order; junction bases with no gene match: 10. CDR3 nucleotide sequence: TGTGCCAGCAGCTCACGACAGGGTCTGGTTTACGAGCAGTACTTC. Its protein is CASSSRQGLVYEQYF. The whole variable domain, remainder taken from reference TRBV7-9 and TRBJ2-7, is DTGVSQNPRHKITKRGQNVTFRCDPISEHNRLYWYRQTLGQGPEFLTYFQNEAQLEKSRLLSDRFSAERPKGSFSTLEIQRTEQGDSAMYLCASSSRQGLVYEQYFGPGTRLTVT.

The sample holds one count of this clone. The chain is built from TRBV4-3 and TRBJ1-2; 10 nucleotides align to TRBD1. CDR1 and CDR2 (germline): LGHNA, YSLEER. The CDR3 has 16 residues. The trim removed 1 base at V and 5 bases at J, leaving 7 bases unmatched. The CDR3: CASSQGRDRGLYGYTF. CDR3 DNA: TGCGCCAGCAGCCAAGGCCGGGACAGGGGCCTTTATGGCTACACCTTC.

This clone was detected once. The V call is TRBV30, the J call TRBJ2-1, with D maybe TRBD2 (6 bases). V was cut by 0 bases and J by 12 bases, with 15 bases left in between. The CDR3 totals 13 residues. In germline, CDR1 is GTSNPN, CDR2 SVGIG (reference sequence). The CDR3 protein is CAWSVSAVGGQFF. Written as DNA, the CDR3 is TGTGCCTGGAGTGTTTCGGCCGTGGGGGGGCAGTTCTTC.

The count of this clone is one. As DNA, the CDR3 is TGTGCCAGCAGCCTCGACAGGGCGAATGGCTACACCTTC. This sequence encodes CASSLDRANGYTF. V and J are TRBV2 and TRBJ1-2; 7 bases map to TRBD1. This CDR3 has 13 residues. Germline V lookup: CDR1 SNHLY, CDR2 FYNNEI. Trimming cost V 6 bases and J 6 bases; bases outside gene matches: 7. Variable domain in full (rest from reference TRBV2 and TRBJ1-2): EPEVTQTPSHQVTQMGQEVILRCVPISNHLYFYWYRQILGQKVEFLVSFYNNEISEKSEIFDDQFSVERPDGSNFTLKIRSTKLEDSAMYFCASSLDRANGYTFGSGTRLTVV.

The gene calls are TRBV10-3 and TRBJ2-5, with 9 bases aligning to TRBD2. This CDR3 contains 15 residues. Per germline, CDR1 ENHRY and CDR2 SYGVKD. The trim removed 10 bases at V and 2 bases at J, leaving 11 bases unmatched. The CDR3 coding sequence is TGTGCCAGCGGGTGGGCTAGCGGGAATCAAGAGACCCAGTACTTC. This translates into CASGWASGNQETQYF.

The chain has TRBV30 and TRBJ2-3; possible D gene TRBD1, 6 bases. The CDR3 consists of 17 residues. Germline V gene lookup returns CDR1 GTSNPN and CDR2 SVGIG (reference sequence). The V gene lost 4 bases and the J gene lost 0 bases, with 20 bases spanning the gap. CDR3 nucleotides: TGTGCCTGGACCCCAAAGGGGGAAAAAGCTAGCACAGATACGCAGTATTTT. Translation: CAWTPKGEKASTDTQYF.

The CDR3 DNA reads TGTGCCAGCAGTTTTCCGGGACAGGGGAACTATGGCTACACCTTC. This sequence encodes CASSFPGQGNYGYTF. This chain connects TRBV6-6 to TRBJ1-2, with 10 bases lining up with TRBD1. CDR3 size: 15 residues. Germline CDR1 is MNHNY and CDR2 is SVGAGI (reference sequence). The trim removed 4 bases at V and 2 bases at J, leaving 4 bases unmatched.

The chain carries TRBV6-4 and TRBJ2-3, with 11 bases fitting TRBD2. CDR1 MRHNA and CDR2 SNTAGT come from the germline V gene. Trimming cost V 6 bases and J 2 bases; bases outside gene matches: 7. The CDR3 sequence is 16 residues long. CDR3 loop: CASSDLAGGPTDTQYF. CDR3 nucleotide sequence: TGTGCCAGCAGCGATCTAGCGGGAGGCCCCACAGATACGCAGTATTTT.

The chain combines TRBV6-5 with TRBJ2-7; 9 nucleotides match TRBD1. Per germline, CDR1 MNHEY and CDR2 SVGAGI. The trim removed 0 bases at V and 6 bases at J, leaving 6 bases unmatched. The CDR3 is made up of 15 amino acids. The CDR3 protein is CASSYSQQGAGEQYF. CDR3 sequence (DNA): TGTGCCAGCAGTTACTCTCAACAGGGGGCGGGCGAGCAGTACTTC.

V usage is TRBV27 and J usage is TRBJ1-1; 7 bases agree with TRBD1. The CDR3 covers 13 residues. CDR1 is MNHEY, CDR2 SMNVEV, per germline (reference sequence). The V gene end was trimmed by 7 bases and the J gene end by 5 bases; junction bases not matched to a gene: 7. CDR3 nucleotide sequence: TGTGCCAGCATGACAGGGACGGGGACTGAAGCTTTCTTT. As protein: CASMTGTGTEAFF.

This chain uses TRBV19 with TRBJ1-1; 9 bases are a match to TRBD1. The CDR3 is 14 residues long. In germline, CDR1 is LNHDA, CDR2 SQIVND (reference sequence). The V gene end was trimmed by 5 bases and the J gene end by 7 bases; junction bases not matched to a gene: 8. CDR3: CASSLTTGGLEAFF. In DNA form, the CDR3 reads TGTGCCAGTAGTCTGACGACAGGGGGTCTTGAAGCTTTCTTT.

The chain combines TRBV18 with TRBJ1-6; 7 bases align to TRBD1. V shed 3 bases, J shed 5 bases, and the junction held 4 bases outside the gene matches. CDR1 and CDR2 (germline): KGHSH, LQKENI. The CDR3 is 15 amino acids. CDR3 in amino acids: CASSPRQGNNSPLHF. The CDR3 region has the DNA TGTGCCAGCTCACCGCGACAGGGTAATAATTCACCCCTCCACTTT.

CDR3 nucleotides: TGTGCCAGCACCCCGGGGGTAGCGTCGGGAGAGACCCAGTACTTC. As protein: CASTPGVASGETQYF. The chain recombines TRBV5-4 with TRBJ2-5; possibly TRBD2 for D (6 bases). The CDR3 runs 15 residues. Germline CDR1 SGHNT, CDR2 YYREEE (reference sequence). Trimming took off 6 bases at V and 4 bases at J, with 19 bases between the two ends.

This chain connects TRBV4-2 to TRBJ2-1, with D uncertain. V gave up 0 bases and J gave up 9 bases, with 6 bases separating them. Germline V gene lookup returns CDR1 LGHNA and CDR2 YNFKEQ. This CDR3 is built from 12 residues. The DNA of the CDR3 is TGTGCCAGCAGCCAAGATCAGGTTGAGCAGTTCTTC. Translation gives CASSQDQVEQFF.

This chain joins TRBV29-1 and TRBJ2-1, with 9 bases fitting TRBD2. V dropped 4 bases and J dropped 9; count of bases not matched to a gene: 4. This CDR3 contains 12 residues. Germline V lookup: CDR1 SQVTM, CDR2 ANQGSEA. CDR3 loop: CSVVVAGVEQFF. Written as DNA, the CDR3 is TGCAGCGTTGTTGTAGCGGGAGTTGAGCAGTTCTTC.

V is TRBV19 and J is TRBJ2-7; tentative D call: TRBD2 (6 bases). CDR3 length equals 14 residues. Germline V gene sequence: CDR1 LNHDA, CDR2 SQIVND (reference sequence). V dropped 4 bases and J dropped 2 bases, with 12 bases sitting between them. CDR3 amino acids: CASSTTGGTYEQYF. The CDR3 nucleotides read TGTGCCAGTAGTACGACCGGGGGAACCTACGAGCAGTACTTC.

The chain combines TRBV12-3 or TRBV12-4 with TRBJ1-5; D call uncertain. V dropped 2 bases and J dropped 9 bases, with 8 bases sitting between them. CDR3 size: 12 residues. CDR3 coding DNA: TGTGCCAGCAGTTTATCCCGAGGGCCCCAGCATTTT. Translation: CASSLSRGPQHF.

V usage is TRBV7-9 and J usage is TRBJ1-1; D call uncertain. Germline CDR1 SEHNR, CDR2 FQNEAQ (reference sequence). This CDR3 spans 15 amino acids. V was clipped by 0 bases and J by 0 bases, with 8 bases between them. For the CDR3, the DNA is TGTGCCAGCAGCTTAGCGCTAGTAATGAACACTGAAGCTTTCTTT. Translating gives CASSLALVMNTEAFF.